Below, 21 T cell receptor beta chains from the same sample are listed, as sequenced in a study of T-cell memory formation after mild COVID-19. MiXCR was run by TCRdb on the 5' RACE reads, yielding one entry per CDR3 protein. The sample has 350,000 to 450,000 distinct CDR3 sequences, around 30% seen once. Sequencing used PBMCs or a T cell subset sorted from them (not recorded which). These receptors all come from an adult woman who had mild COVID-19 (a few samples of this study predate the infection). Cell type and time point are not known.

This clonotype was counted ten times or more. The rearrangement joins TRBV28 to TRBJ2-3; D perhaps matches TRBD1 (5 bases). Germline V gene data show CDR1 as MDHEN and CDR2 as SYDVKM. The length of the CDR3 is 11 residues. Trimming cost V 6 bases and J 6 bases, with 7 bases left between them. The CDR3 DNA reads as TGTGCCAGCAGGCACAGGGATACGCAGTATTTT. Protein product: CASRHRDTQYF.

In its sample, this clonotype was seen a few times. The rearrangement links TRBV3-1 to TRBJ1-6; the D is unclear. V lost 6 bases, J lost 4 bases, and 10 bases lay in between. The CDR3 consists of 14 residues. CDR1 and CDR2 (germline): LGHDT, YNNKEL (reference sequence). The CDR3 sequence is CASRKDQYNSPLHF. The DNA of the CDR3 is TGTGCCAGCAGAAAAGACCAATATAATTCACCCCTCCACTTT.

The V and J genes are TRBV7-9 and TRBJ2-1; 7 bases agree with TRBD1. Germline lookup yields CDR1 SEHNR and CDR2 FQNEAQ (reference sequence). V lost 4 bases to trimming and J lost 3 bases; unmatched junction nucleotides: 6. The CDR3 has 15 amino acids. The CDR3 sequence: CASSSGQVGYNEQFF. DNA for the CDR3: TGTGCCAGCAGCTCTGGACAGGTCGGCTACAATGAGCAGTTCTTC. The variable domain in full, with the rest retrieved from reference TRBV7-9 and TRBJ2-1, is DTGVSQNPRHKITKRGQNVTFRCDPISEHNRLYWYRQTLGQGPEFLTYFQNEAQLEKSRLLSDRFSAERPKGSFSTLEIQRTEQGDSAMYLCASSSGQVGYNEQFFGPGTRLTVL.

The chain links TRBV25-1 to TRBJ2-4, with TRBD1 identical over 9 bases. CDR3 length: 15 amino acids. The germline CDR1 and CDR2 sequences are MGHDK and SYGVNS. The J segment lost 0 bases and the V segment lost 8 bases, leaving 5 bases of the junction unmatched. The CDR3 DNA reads TGTGCCAGCGGGGACAGGGTGGGAGCCAAAAACATTCAGTACTTC. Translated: CASGDRVGAKNIQYF. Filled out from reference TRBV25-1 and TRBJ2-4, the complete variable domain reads EADIYQTPRYLVIGTGKKITLECSQTMGHDKMYWYQQDPGMELHLIHYSYGVNSTEKGDLSSESTVSRIRTEHFPLTLESARPSHTSQYLCASGDRVGAKNIQYFGAGTRLSVL.

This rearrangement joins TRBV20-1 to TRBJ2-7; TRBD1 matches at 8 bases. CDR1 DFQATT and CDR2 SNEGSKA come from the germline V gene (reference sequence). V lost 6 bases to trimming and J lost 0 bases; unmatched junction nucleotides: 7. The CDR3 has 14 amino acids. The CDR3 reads CSASGQGASYEQYF. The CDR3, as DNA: TGCAGTGCGAGTGGACAGGGAGCCTCCTACGAGCAGTACTTC.

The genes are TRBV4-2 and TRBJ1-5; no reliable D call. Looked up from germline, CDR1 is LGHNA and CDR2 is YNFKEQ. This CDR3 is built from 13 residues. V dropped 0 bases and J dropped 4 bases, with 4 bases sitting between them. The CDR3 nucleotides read TGTGCCAGCAGCCAAGATGCTAATCAGCCCCAGCATTTT. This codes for CASSQDANQPQHF.

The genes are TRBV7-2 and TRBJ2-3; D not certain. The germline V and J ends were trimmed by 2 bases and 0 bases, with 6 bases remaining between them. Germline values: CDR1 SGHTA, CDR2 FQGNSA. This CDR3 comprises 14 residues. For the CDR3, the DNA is TGTGCCAGCAGCTTATATCCTAGCACAGATACGCAGTATTTT. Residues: CASSLYPSTDTQYF.

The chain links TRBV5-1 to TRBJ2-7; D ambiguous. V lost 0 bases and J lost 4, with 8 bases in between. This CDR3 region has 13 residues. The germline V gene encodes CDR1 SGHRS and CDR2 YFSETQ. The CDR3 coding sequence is TGCGCCAGCAGCTTGGACACCAAATACGAGCAGTACTTC. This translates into CASSLDTKYEQYF.

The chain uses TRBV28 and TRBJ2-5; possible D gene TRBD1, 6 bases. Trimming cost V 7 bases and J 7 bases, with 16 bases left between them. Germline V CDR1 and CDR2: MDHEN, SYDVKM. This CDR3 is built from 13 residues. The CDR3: CASTLSPRGTQYF. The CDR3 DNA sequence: TGTGCCAGCACCCTTAGTCCCAGGGGGACCCAGTACTTC. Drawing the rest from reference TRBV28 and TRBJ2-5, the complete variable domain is DVKVTQSSRYLVKRTGEKVFLECVQDMDHENMFWYRQDPGLGLRLIYFSYDVKMKEKGDIPEGYSVSREKKERFSLILESASTNQTSMYLCASTLSPRGTQYFGPGTRLLVL.

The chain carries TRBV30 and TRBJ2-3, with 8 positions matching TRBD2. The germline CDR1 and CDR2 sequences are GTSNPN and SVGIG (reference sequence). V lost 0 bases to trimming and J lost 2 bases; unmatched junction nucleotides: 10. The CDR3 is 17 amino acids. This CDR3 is CAWSVFRTSSYTDTQYF. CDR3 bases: TGTGCCTGGAGTGTATTCCGGACTAGCAGCTACACAGATACGCAGTATTTT.

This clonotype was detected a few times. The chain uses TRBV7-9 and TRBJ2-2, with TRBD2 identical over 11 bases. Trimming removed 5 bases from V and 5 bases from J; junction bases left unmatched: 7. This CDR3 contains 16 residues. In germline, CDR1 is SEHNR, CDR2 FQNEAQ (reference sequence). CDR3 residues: CASSPIAGGPTGELFF. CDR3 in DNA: TGTGCCAGCAGCCCTATAGCGGGAGGGCCGACCGGGGAGCTGTTTTTT.

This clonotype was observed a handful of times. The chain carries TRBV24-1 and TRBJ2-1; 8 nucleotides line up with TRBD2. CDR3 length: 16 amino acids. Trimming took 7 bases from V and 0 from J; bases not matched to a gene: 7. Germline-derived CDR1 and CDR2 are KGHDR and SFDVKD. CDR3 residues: CATSVLAGHSYNEQFF. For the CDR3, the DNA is TGTGCCACCAGCGTTTTAGCGGGGCACTCCTACAATGAGCAGTTCTTC.

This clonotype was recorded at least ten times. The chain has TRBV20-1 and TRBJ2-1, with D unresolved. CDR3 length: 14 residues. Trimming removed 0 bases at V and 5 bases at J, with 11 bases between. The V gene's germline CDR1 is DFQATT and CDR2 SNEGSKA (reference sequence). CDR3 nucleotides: TGCAGTGCTAGAGATGCATCAGGCCACAATGAGCAGTTCTTC. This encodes CSARDASGHNEQFF.

The CDR3: CASSLLWGSRNQPQHF. The CDR3 bases are TGTGCCAGCAGTTTATTGTGGGGGTCAAGGAATCAGCCCCAGCATTTT. This rearrangement joins TRBV12-3 or TRBV12-4 to TRBJ1-5; a weak D match, TRBD1 (5 bases). V was trimmed by 2 bases and J by 4 bases, leaving 15 bases between them. The CDR3 contains 16 residues.

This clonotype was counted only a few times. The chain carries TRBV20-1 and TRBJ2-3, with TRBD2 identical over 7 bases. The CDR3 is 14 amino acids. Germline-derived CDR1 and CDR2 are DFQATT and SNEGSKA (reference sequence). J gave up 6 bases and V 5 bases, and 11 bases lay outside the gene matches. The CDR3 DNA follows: TGCAGTGCTGGGGACGGACTAGTGGCTGATACGCAGTATTTT. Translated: CSAGDGLVADTQYF.

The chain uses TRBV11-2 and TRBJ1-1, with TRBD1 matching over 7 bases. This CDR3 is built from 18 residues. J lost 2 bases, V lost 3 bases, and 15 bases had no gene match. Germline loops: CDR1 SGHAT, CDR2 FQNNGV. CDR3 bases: TGTGCCAGCAGCTTCGCGCCCTCGGCGACAGGGCTCAACACTGAAGCTTTCTTT. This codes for CASSFAPSATGLNTEAFF.

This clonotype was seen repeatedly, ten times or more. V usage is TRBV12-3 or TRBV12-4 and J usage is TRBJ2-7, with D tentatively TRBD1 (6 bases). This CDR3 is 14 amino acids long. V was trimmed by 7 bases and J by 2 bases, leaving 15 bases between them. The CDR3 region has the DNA TGTGCCAGCACATCGGGGCAGGGGCCCTACGAGCAGTACTTC. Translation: CASTSGQGPYEQYF.

The DNA of the CDR3 is TGCGCCAGCAGCCAAGAATATCGGGAGGGGGTCAATGAGCAGTTCTTC. Its protein product is CASSQEYREGVNEQFF. This rearrangement joins TRBV4-1 to TRBJ2-1, with 8 bases that match TRBD2. The V gene end was trimmed by 0 bases and the J gene end by 6 bases; junction bases not matched to a gene: 7. Germline V CDR1 and CDR2: MGHRA, YSYEKL. The CDR3 is made up of 16 amino acids.

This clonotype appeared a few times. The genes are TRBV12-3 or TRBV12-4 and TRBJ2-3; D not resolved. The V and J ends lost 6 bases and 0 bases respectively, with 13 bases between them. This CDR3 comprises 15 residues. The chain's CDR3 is CASSGRPGSTDTQYF. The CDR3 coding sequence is TGTGCCAGCAGCGGCCGCCCGGGTAGCACAGATACGCAGTATTTT.

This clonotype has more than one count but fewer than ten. CDR3 bases: TGTGCCAGCCTGGGAACGGAGACCCAGTACTTC. Translated, it gives CASLGTETQYF. The rearrangement uses TRBV2 and TRBJ2-5, with D unclear. The V gene lost 8 bases and the J gene lost 5 bases, with 9 bases spanning the gap. Germline CDR1 SNHLY, CDR2 FYNNEI. The CDR3 length is 11 residues.

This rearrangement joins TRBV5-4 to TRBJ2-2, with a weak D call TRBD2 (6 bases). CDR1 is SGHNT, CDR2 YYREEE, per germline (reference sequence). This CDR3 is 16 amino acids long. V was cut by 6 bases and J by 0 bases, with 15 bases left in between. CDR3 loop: CASMERRGANTGELFF. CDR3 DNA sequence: TGTGCCAGCATGGAGCGGAGGGGAGCGAACACCGGGGAGCTGTTTTTT.